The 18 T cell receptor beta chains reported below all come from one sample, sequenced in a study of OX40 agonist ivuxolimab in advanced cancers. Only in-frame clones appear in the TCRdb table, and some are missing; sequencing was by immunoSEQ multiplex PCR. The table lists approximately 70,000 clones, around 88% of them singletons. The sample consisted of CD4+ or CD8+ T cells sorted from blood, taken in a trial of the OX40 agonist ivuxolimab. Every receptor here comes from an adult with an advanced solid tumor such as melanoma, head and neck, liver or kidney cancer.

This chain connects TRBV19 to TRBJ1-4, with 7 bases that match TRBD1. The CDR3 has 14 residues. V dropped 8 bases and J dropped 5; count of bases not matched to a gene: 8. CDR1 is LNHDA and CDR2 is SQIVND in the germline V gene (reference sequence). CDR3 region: CASGRGQINEKLFF. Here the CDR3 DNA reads TGTGCCAGTGGGAGGGGACAGATCAATGAAAAACTGTTTTTT.

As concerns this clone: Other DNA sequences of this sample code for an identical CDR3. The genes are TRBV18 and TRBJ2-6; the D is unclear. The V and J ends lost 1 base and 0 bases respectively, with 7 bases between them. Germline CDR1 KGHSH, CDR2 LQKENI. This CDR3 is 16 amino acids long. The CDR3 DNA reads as TGTGCCAGCTCACCACAGGGTCCCTCTGGGGCCAACGTCCTGACTTTC. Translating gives CASSPQGPSGANVLTF. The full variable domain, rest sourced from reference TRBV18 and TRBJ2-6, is NAGVMQNPRHLVRRRGQEARLRCSPMKGHSHVYWYRQLPEEGLKFMVYLQKENIIDESGMPKERFSAEFPKEGPSILRIQQVVRGDSAAYFCASSPQGPSGANVLTFGAGSRLTVL.

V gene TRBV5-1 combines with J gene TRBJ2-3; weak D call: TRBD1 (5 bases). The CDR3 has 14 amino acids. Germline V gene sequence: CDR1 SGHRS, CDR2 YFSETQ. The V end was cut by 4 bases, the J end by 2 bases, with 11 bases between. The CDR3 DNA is TGCGCCAGCAGCACGACAGACCCCACAGATACGCAGTATTTT. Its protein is CASSTTDPTDTQYF.

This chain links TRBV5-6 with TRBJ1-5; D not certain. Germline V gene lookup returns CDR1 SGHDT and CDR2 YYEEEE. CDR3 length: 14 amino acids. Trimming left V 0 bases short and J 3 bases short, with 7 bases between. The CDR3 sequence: CASSLDGSNQPQHF. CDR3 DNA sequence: TGTGCCAGCAGCTTGGACGGGTCCAATCAGCCCCAGCATTTT.

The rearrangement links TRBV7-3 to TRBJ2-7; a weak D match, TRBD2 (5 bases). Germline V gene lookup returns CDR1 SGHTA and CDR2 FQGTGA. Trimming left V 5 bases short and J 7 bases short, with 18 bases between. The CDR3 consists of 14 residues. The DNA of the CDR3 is TGTGCCAGCAGCCCCCTCGCCGGGATGAGGGAGCAGTACTTC. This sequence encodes CASSPLAGMREQYF.

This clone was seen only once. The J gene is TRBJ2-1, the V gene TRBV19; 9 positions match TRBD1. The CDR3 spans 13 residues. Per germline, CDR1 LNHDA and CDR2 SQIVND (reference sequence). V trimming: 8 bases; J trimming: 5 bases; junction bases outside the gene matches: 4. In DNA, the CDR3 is TGTGCCAGTGCGGACAGGGGCCACAATGAGCAGTTCTTC. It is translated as CASADRGHNEQFF.

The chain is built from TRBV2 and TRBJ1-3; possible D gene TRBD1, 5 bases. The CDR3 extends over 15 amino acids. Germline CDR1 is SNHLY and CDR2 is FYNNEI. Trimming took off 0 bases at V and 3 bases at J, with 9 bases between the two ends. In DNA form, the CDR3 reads TGTGCCAGCAGTGAAGCGTTACAGGTTGGAAACACCATATATTTT. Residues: CASSEALQVGNTIYF.

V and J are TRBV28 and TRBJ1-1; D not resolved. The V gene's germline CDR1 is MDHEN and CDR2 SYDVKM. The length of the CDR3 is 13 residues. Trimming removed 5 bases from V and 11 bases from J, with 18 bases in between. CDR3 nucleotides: TGTGCCAGCAGTCGACCCCCCTCTAGTGAGGCTTTCTTT. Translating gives CASSRPPSSEAFF.

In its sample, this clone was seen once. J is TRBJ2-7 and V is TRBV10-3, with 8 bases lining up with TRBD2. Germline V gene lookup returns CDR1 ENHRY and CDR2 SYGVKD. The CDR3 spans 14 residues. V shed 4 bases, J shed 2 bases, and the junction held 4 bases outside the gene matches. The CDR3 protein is CAISVIAGTYEQYF. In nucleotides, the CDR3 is TGTGCCATCAGTGTTATAGCGGGGACCTACGAGCAGTACTTC.

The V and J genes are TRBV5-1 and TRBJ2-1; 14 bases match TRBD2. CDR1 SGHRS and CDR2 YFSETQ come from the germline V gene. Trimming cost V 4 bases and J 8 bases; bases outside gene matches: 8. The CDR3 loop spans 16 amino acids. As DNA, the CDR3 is TGCGCCAGCAGCCCTGGGGGACTAGCGGGAGTCCATGAGCAGTTCTTC. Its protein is CASSPGGLAGVHEQFF.

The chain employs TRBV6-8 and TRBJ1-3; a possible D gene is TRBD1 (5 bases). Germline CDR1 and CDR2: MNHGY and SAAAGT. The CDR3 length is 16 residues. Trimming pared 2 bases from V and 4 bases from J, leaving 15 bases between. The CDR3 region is CASSYEGQRTGNTIYF. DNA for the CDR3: TGTGCCAGCAGTTACGAGGGGCAAAGGACGGGAAACACCATATATTTT.

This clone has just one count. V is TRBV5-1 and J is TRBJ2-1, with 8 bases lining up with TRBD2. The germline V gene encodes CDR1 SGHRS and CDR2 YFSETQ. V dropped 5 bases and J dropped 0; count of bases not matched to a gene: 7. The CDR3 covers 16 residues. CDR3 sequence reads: CASRRKRESSYNEQFF. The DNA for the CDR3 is TGCGCCAGCAGGAGGAAGCGGGAGAGCTCCTACAATGAGCAGTTCTTC.

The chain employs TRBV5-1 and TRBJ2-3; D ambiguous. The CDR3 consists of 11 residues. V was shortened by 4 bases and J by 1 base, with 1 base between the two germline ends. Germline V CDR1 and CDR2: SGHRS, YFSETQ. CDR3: CASSRTDTQYF. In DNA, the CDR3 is TGCGCCAGCAGCCGCACAGATACGCAGTATTTT.

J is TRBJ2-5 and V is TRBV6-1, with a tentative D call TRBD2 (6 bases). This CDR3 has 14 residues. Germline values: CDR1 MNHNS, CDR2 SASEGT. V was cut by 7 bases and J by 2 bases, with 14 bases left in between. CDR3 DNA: TGTGCCAGCATGCGGACTACCTTACAAGAGACCCAGTACTTC. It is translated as CASMRTTLQETQYF.

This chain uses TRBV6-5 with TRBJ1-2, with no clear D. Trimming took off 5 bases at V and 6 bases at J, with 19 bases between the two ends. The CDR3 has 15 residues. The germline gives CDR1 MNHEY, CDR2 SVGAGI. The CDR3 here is CASSRGDRAVDGYTF. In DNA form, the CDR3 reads TGTGCCAGCAGTCGGGGAGACCGGGCCGTTGATGGCTACACCTTC.

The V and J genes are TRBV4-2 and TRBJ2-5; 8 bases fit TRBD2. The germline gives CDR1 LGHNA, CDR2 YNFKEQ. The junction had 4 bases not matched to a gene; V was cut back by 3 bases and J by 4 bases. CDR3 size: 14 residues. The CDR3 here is CASSQMTSAETQYF. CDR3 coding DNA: TGTGCCAGCAGCCAGATGACTAGCGCAGAGACCCAGTACTTC.

The CDR3 spells CASSDGKIRHQPQHF. DNA for the CDR3: TGTGCCAGCAGTGACGGGAAAATTCGGCATCAGCCCCAGCATTTT. The rearrangement joins TRBV2 to TRBJ1-5; D is uncertain. The germline V and J ends were trimmed by 3 bases and 5 bases, with 14 bases remaining between them. The CDR3 runs 15 residues. Germline-derived CDR1 and CDR2 are SNHLY and FYNNEI.

For the CDR3, the DNA is TGCGCCAGCAGCCAAGAAGCTCTAGCGGGGTTAGAGCAGTACTTC. Protein: CASSQEALAGLEQYF. The chain combines TRBV4-3 with TRBJ2-7; 9 positions match TRBD2. Trimming cost V 0 bases and J 7 bases; bases outside gene matches: 7. CDR1 LGHNA and CDR2 YSLEER come from the germline V gene. This CDR3 contains 15 residues.